This section outlines one T cell receptor beta chain sequence together with its context. Its antigen remains unknown. These data belong to a study of T cell responses to AZD1222 COVID-19 vaccine. General study points: The donors showed a predominance of white British ancestry and of females, with possible underestimation of clonal diversity.

Produced via immunoSEQ multiplex PCR; TCRdb's table is partial and in-frame only. The repertoire holds some 110,000 clones, with around 90% as singletons. V lost 5 bases and J 4 bases, leaving 15 bases between the germline ends. This CDR3 has 15 amino acids. The germline V gene encodes CDR1 SGHVS and CDR2 FQNEAQ. The source is an adult who received the AZD1222 COVID-19 vaccine. The chain couples TRBV7-8 to TRBJ1-5; a possible D gene is TRBD1 (5 bases). This specimen was peripheral blood, taken 28 days after the second AZD1222 dose. The CDR3 spells CASSGGITGNQPQHF. The CDR3 DNA is TGTGCCAGCAGCGGGGGGATTACAGGAAATCAGCCCCAGCATTTT.